A selection of T cell receptor beta chains follows, all from one sample in a study of cytomegalovirus exposure and HLA in healthy donors. The data were produced by immunoSEQ multiplex PCR, yet TCRdb's version contains in-frame clones alone and is incomplete. This table has fewer than 200,000 clones, around four fifths appearing once. The sequenced sample was PBMCs. These receptors came from a man in his forties or fifties in good health and CMV-seropositive. CDR3s leave out the opening cysteine and the closing phenylalanine or tryptophan. D genes are given only for firm matches.

V gene	J gene	D gene	CDR3 protein
TRBV4-1	TRBJ1-2	-	ASSQVATGEGYT
TRBV9	TRBJ1-2	-	ASSTMDTATFYGYT
TRBV27	TRBJ2-3	-	ASSSLALSTDTQY
TRBV10-3	TRBJ2-1	TRBD2	AISFTSGRYNEQF
TRBV27	TRBJ2-5	TRBD1	ASRRTGGFQETQY
TRBV30	TRBJ1-2	TRBD1	AWDTSRDRVNYGYT
TRBV28	TRBJ1-1	-	ASRPGGFENTEAF
TRBV18	TRBJ2-2	TRBD2	ASSPSSGTGELF
TRBV6-5	TRBJ2-2	-	ASSPGFGELF
TRBV4-2	TRBJ2-7	-	ASSQDVRDHYEQY
TRBV30	TRBJ1-1	-	AWSRLQRYTEAF
TRBV11-2	TRBJ2-1	TRBD2	ASSLAGRGEDEQF
TRBV6-1	TRBJ2-7	TRBD1	ASSQDRGRTNEQY
TRBV6-1	TRBJ2-2	TRBD2	ASGRLAGNTGELF
TRBV19	TRBJ1-5	-	ASSIGQGNQPQH
TRBV19	TRBJ2-2	TRBD2	ASSILAGGLAGELF
TRBV28	TRBJ2-7	-	ASSRSAPSYEQY
TRBV4-3	TRBJ2-5	TRBD2	ASSQEAGRVETQY
TRBV30	TRBJ2-3	-	AGTWGQAGGSTDTQY
TRBV27	TRBJ2-7	TRBD1	ASSWGQSYEQY
TRBV9	TRBJ2-1	-	ASDGGSGSYNEQF
TRBV6-1	TRBJ1-1	-	ASSDRSGGDTEAF
TRBV27	TRBJ2-7	-	ASSFRAGVQTYEQY
TRBV4-2	TRBJ1-4	-	ASSPSAWATNEKLF
TRBV25-1	TRBJ1-6	-	ASSEGADNSPLH
TRBV2	TRBJ1-1	-	ASSGQPNTEAF
TRBV27	TRBJ2-7	-	ASSPPGFEQY
TRBV11-2	TRBJ2-1	TRBD2	ASSLVAGLAGGAYNEQF
TRBV25-1	TRBJ1-6	TRBD1	ASSEPGTGGSPLH
TRBV6-4	TRBJ1-1	-	ASSTRQGSTEAF
TRBV28	TRBJ2-7	-	ASSAPAIYEQY
TRBV12-5	TRBJ1-5	-	ASGWARNQPQH
TRBV19	TRBJ1-4	TRBD1	ASSTSGGVGEKLF
TRBV4-3	TRBJ1-3	-	ASGRTENSGNTIY
TRBV11-3	TRBJ2-5	-	ASSFGGRGETQY
TRBV12-5	TRBJ2-2	TRBD2	ASGLDVAGGNTGELF
TRBV5-1	TRBJ2-5	TRBD1	ASSRYGTGEKETQY
TRBV28	TRBJ2-1	-	ASSVRDSGWEQF
TRBV5-4	TRBJ2-2	TRBD2	ASTLKTSPGELF
TRBV6-5	TRBJ1-1	TRBD1	ASSPGQKNTEAF
TRBV5-1	TRBJ2-1	-	ASSSGSYNEQF
TRBV30	TRBJ2-2	-	AWGRSGELF
TRBV11-1	TRBJ1-2	-	ASSFAQAYGYT
TRBV5-1	TRBJ1-6	TRBD1	ASSRRGNSPLH
TRBV30	TRBJ2-6	-	AWRGSGANGLT
TRBV19	TRBJ2-7	-	ASSMGRPGIIYEQY
TRBV5-6	TRBJ2-3	TRBD2	ASSLLSGKRDTQY
TRBV6-1	TRBJ2-7	TRBD1	ASTPQGTMGEQY
TRBV18	TRBJ1-5	-	ASSLSGDFYSNQPQH
TRBV27	TRBJ2-7	TRBD1	ASSLSYAGTGGRYEQY
TRBV5-1	TRBJ2-5	-	ASSLVFETQY
TRBV5-4	TRBJ1-4	-	ASSSGGKTNEKLF
TRBV11-2	TRBJ1-5	-	ASSLDTAGGNQPQH
TRBV5-1	TRBJ2-7	-	ASSLGPRSGSYEQY
TRBV4-1	TRBJ1-1	-	ASSLYNLETEAF
TRBV19	TRBJ1-1	-	ASRSRFYEAF
TRBV13	TRBJ2-3	TRBD2	ASRDAGLAASDTQY
TRBV12-5	TRBJ2-2	-	ASAPSWSTGELF
TRBV5-8	TRBJ2-7	TRBD1	ASRRTGSYEQY
TRBV6-5	TRBJ1-2	-	ASSYAAGHYGYT